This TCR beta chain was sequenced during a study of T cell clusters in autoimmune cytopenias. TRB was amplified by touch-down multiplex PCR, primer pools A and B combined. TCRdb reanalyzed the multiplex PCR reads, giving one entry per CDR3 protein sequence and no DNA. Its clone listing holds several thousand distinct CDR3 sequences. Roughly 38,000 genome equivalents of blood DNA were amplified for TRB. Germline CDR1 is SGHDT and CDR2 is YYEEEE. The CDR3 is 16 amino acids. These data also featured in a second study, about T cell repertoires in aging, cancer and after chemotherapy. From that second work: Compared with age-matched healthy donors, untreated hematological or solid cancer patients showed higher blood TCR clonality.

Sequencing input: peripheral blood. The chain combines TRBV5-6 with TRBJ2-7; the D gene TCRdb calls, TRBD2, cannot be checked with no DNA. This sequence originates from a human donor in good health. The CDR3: CASSSIAGGTPYEQYF.